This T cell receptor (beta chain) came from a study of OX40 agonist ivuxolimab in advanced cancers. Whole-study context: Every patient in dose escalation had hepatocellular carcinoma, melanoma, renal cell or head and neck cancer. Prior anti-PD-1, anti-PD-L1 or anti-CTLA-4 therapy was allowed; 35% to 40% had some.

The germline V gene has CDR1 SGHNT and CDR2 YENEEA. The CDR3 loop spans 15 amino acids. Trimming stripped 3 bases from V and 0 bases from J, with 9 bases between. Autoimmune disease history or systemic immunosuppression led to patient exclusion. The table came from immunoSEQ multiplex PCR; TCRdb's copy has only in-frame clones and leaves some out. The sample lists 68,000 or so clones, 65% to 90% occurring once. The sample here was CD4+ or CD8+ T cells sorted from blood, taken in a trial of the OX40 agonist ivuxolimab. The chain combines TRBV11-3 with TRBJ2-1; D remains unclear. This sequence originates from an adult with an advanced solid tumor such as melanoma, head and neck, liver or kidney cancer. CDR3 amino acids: CASSFGSSSYNEQFF. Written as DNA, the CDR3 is TGTGCCAGCAGCTTTGGATCGAGCTCCTACAATGAGCAGTTCTTC.